The rows below give T cell receptor beta chains drawn from one sample of a study of T cell repertoires in cytomegalovirus infection. MiXCR was run by TCRdb on the reads, yielding one entry per CDR3 protein. Seen here are approximately 170,000 distinct CDR3 sequences, roughly 15% observed once, and the top ten hold roughly a sixth. Sequencing was performed on CD8+ T cells from PBMCs. The source is a human donor in good health (CMV status not recorded). Some clones in this sample may be carry-over from other donors' samples. The CDR3 runs from the conserved cysteine through the conserved F or W. D genes are given only for firm matches. Rows may omit the clone size; those that give it use once, few, many or a size class.

j_gene	abundance	v_gene	d_gene	CDR3aa	CDR3nt
TRBJ2-7	-	TRBV10-3	-	CAISDRSEAYEQYF	TGTGCCATCAGTGATCGGTCGGAGGCCTACGAGCAGTACTTC
TRBJ2-7	-	TRBV7-8	-	CASSLAHHSSYEQYF	TGTGCCAGCAGCTTAGCGCATCACAGCTCCTACGAGCAGTACTTC
TRBJ2-7	-	TRBV7-9	-	CASSDPGSYEQYF	TGTGCCAGCAGCGACCCCGGCTCCTACGAGCAGTACTTC
TRBJ2-5	few	TRBV25-1	-	CASSPGQSQETQYF	TGTGCCAGCAGCCCCGGGCAAAGCCAAGAGACCCAGTACTTC
TRBJ1-6	-	TRBV6-2/TRBV6-3	TRBD1	CASSPDRGINSPLHF	TGTGCCAGCAGCCCGGACAGGGGTATTAATTCACCCCTCCACTTT
TRBJ2-7	-	TRBV7-9	-	CASSLAATSYEQYF	TGTGCCAGCAGCTTAGCAGCCACCTCCTACGAGCAGTACTTC
TRBJ2-6	many	TRBV7-8	-	CASSPVVASFSGANVLTF	TGTGCCAGCAGCCCCGTGGTAGCTTCCTTCTCTGGGGCCAACGTCCTGACTTTC
TRBJ2-4	-	TRBV11-2	-	CASSLVNSAANIQYF	TGTGCCAGCAGCTTAGTAAATAGTGCGGCAAACATTCAGTACTTC
TRBJ1-1	-	TRBV12-3/TRBV12-4	-	CASSLGAKVEAFF	TGTGCCAGCAGTTTGGGAGCTAAGGTTGAAGCTTTCTTT
TRBJ2-7	few	TRBV28	TRBD2	CASTQGLAGASSMYEQYF	TGTGCCAGCACCCAGGGACTAGCGGGAGCATCCTCTATGTACGAGCAGTACTTC
TRBJ2-6	few	TRBV7-3	-	CASSLWGPLSHSGANVLTF	TGTGCCAGCAGCTTATGGGGGCCCCTTAGCCACTCTGGGGCCAACGTCCTGACTTTC
TRBJ2-1	-	TRBV20-1	-	CSARQRLASYNEQFF	TGCAGTGCTAGGCAGCGACTTGCATCCTACAATGAGCAGTTCTTC
TRBJ2-5	many	TRBV25-1	-	CASRISGWGAQYF	TGTGCCAGCAGAATTAGCGGCTGGGGGGCCCAGTACTTC
TRBJ2-1	-	TRBV6-6	TRBD2	CASSLAGGQFF	TGTGCCAGCAGTCTAGCGGGGGGGCAGTTCTTC
TRBJ1-2	few	TRBV7-9	-	CASSQDTSRGYTF	TGTGCCAGCAGCCAAGATACATCCCGTGGCTACACCTTC
TRBJ1-4	-	TRBV7-2	TRBD1	CASSLDIDRAYEKLFF	TGTGCCAGCAGCTTAGACATAGACAGGGCCTATGAAAAACTGTTTTTT
TRBJ2-3	many	TRBV7-9	-	CARGDPASGDTQYF	TGTGCCAGGGGGGACCCCGCGTCCGGGGATACGCAGTATTTT
TRBJ2-1	-	TRBV7-6	-	CASSSRGGPGNEQFF	TGTGCCAGCAGTTCTAGGGGGGGGCCGGGCAATGAGCAGTTCTTC
TRBJ1-3	many	TRBV7-8	TRBD1	CASSADRGPGNTIYF	TGTGCCAGCAGCGCCGACAGGGGTCCTGGAAACACCATATATTTT
TRBJ2-2	few	TRBV12-3/TRBV12-4	TRBD2	CASSWNSGRVNTGELFF	TGTGCCAGCAGTTGGAATAGCGGGAGGGTAAACACCGGGGAGCTGTTTTTT
TRBJ1-1	-	TRBV12-3/TRBV12-4	-	CASSWGGQSNTEAFF	TGTGCCAGCAGTTGGGGGGGGCAATCGAACACTGAAGCTTTCTTT
TRBJ2-5	many	TRBV7-2	-	CASSYMDTSRETQYF	TGTGCCAGCAGCTATATGGACACGTCACGGGAGACCCAGTACTTC
TRBJ2-2	-	TRBV29-1	-	CSVVGGDTGELFF	TGCAGCGTTGTAGGGGGTGACACCGGGGAGCTGTTTTTT
TRBJ2-6	many	TRBV19	-	CASSLQDLSGANVLTF	TGTGCCAGTAGCTTACAGGATCTCTCTGGGGCCAACGTCCTGACTTTC
TRBJ2-1	few	TRBV20-1	TRBD2	CSARLLAGGGGNEQFF	TGCAGTGCTAGACTCTTAGCGGGGGGCGGAGGGAATGAGCAGTTCTTC
TRBJ2-7	-	TRBV11-2	-	CASSLGRDYEQYF	TGTGCCAGCAGCTTGGGACGGGACTACGAGCAGTACTTC
TRBJ2-1	few	TRBV7-8	TRBD2	CASSVSGGDNEQFF	TGTGCCAGCAGCGTTAGCGGGGGGGACAATGAGCAGTTCTTC
TRBJ2-7	many	TRBV7-2	-	CASSLPGKPYEQYF	TGTGCCAGCAGCTTGCCGGGGAAACCCTACGAGCAGTACTTC
TRBJ2-5	-	TRBV7-9	TRBD1	CASSSTLDRAGETQYF	TGTGCCAGCAGCTCAACATTGGACAGGGCAGGAGAGACCCAGTACTTC
TRBJ2-4	-	TRBV6-6	-	CASSGGGAKNIQYF	TGTGCCAGCAGCGGGGGTGGGGCCAAAAACATTCAGTACTTC
TRBJ1-5	few	TRBV15	-	CATSRDLGQSNQPQHF	TGTGCCACCAGCAGAGATCTCGGACAGAGCAATCAGCCCCAGCATTTT
TRBJ2-5	few	TRBV12-3/TRBV12-4	TRBD2	CASSPWGGQETQYF	TGTGCCAGCAGTCCTTGGGGGGGCCAAGAGACCCAGTACTTC
TRBJ2-7	medium-sized	TRBV6-2/TRBV6-3	-	CASSYSPLYGNAPVHEQYF	TGTGCCAGCAGTTACTCCCCGCTCTATGGAAACGCGCCGGTCCACGAGCAGTACTTC
TRBJ1-2	many	TRBV7-9	-	CASSLDSGEYGYTF	TGTGCCAGCAGCTTAGACTCCGGGGAGTATGGCTACACCTTC
TRBJ2-6	few	TRBV7-8	TRBD1	CASKIPGYRGLHGANVLTF	TGTGCCAGCAAAATACCTGGTTACAGGGGGCTGCATGGGGCCAACGTCCTGACTTTC
TRBJ1-2	-	TRBV5-1	-	CASSLRGLRVYGYTF	TGCGCCAGCAGCTTGCGGGGGCTTAGGGTCTATGGCTACACCTTC
TRBJ2-1	many	TRBV19	TRBD1	CASSKMTTGGGYEQFF	TGTGCCAGTAGTAAGATGACCACAGGGGGCGGCTATGAGCAGTTCTTC
TRBJ2-1	-	TRBV19	-	CASTDGGHNEQFF	TGTGCCAGTACCGACGGAGGGCACAATGAGCAGTTCTTC
TRBJ2-7	-	TRBV28	TRBD2	CASSLESGSNYEQYF	TGTGCCAGCAGCCTGGAAAGCGGGAGTAACTACGAGCAGTACTTC
TRBJ1-2	-	TRBV4-3	TRBD1	CASSQEGQGNYGYTF	TGCGCCAGCAGCCAAGAGGGACAGGGCAACTATGGCTACACCTTC
TRBJ1-2	few	TRBV6-5	TRBD1	CASSPRTGRYGYTF	TGTGCCAGCAGTCCGAGGACAGGCCGTTATGGCTACACCTTC
TRBJ2-1	-	TRBV7-6	TRBD2	CASSPGTNDNEQFF	TGTGCCAGCAGTCCTGGGACTAACGACAATGAGCAGTTCTTC
TRBJ1-1	many	TRBV7-2	-	CASSFVDTEAFF	TGTGCCAGCAGCTTCGTGGACACTGAAGCTTTCTTT
TRBJ2-3	-	TRBV20-1	-	CSAPPPRGGRDTQYF	TGCAGTGCACCACCCCCGAGGGGCGGTAGGGATACGCAGTATTTT
TRBJ2-1	-	TRBV12-5	TRBD2	CASGLGGGALNEQFF	TGTGCTAGTGGTTTGGGCGGGGGGGCCTTGAATGAGCAGTTCTTC
TRBJ2-1	-	TRBV20-1	-	CSASRGNEQFF	TGCAGTGCTAGTAGGGGTAATGAGCAGTTCTTC